What follows are 20 T cell receptor beta chains derived from one specimen sequenced in a study of spatial heterogeneity in lung cancer (dated by TCRdb to the late 2010s). Receptor amplification or capture employed 5' RACE. Reads for this sample came from a NextSeq 500. TCRdb redid the processing of the public reads, applying fastp at Q25 and MiXCR, and retained in-frame beta chains. CDR3 protein duplicates are merged, each entry listing the most common genes and DNA. The sample table contains fewer than 20,000 distinct CDR3 sequences; only one count was recorded for almost 6% of them. The ten largest clonotypes hold 10% of the sample. Study-level results and caveats: A correlation was observed between the number of expanded intratumoral alpha and beta TCRs and the tumor nonsynonymous mutation count.

Their target antigens are unknown. Interpreted using the paper, the time point label stands for: sample taken at primary tumor resection. Sequenced here: lung tumor tissue, sampled at surgery. The receptors derive from a female donor with early-stage non-small cell lung cancer.

This clonotype was recorded at least ten times. A library prepared for alpha chains yielded this beta chain as an off-target read; its size is of little meaning. DNA of the CDR3: TGTGCCAGCAGCTTAATGGGACTAGCTACCGACGGGGAGCTGTTTTTT. This translates into CASSLMGLATDGELFF. This sequence joins TRBV7-8 and TRBJ2-2; 9 bases align to TRBD2. Unmatched junction bases numbered 8, after V lost 2 bases and J lost 7 bases. CDR1 and CDR2 (germline): SGHVS, FQNEAQ. This CDR3 is built from 16 residues.

This clonotype was picked up many times. As an off-target read in a library built for alpha chains, this beta chain has a frequency of little significance. The V gene is TRBV20-1, the J gene TRBJ2-1, with 11 bases that match TRBD2. The CDR3 spans 14 residues. Germline V gene sequence: CDR1 DFQATT, CDR2 SNEGSKA (reference sequence). The trim removed 3 bases at V and 8 bases at J, leaving 6 bases unmatched. The CDR3 spells CSASLAGGPDEQFF. CDR3 nucleotides: TGCAGTGCTAGTTTAGCGGGAGGGCCTGATGAGCAGTTCTTC.

Ten or more counts support this clonotype. The library was prepared for alpha chains; this beta chain is a stray read, so its frequency means little. The chain employs TRBV5-1 and TRBJ2-1; 8 bases agree with TRBD2. J gave up 7 bases and V 0 bases, and 3 bases lay outside the gene matches. The germline gives CDR1 SGHRS, CDR2 YFSETQ. CDR3 length equals 14 residues. This chain's CDR3 is CASSLAGGANEQFF. The CDR3 DNA follows: TGCGCCAGCAGCTTGGCGGGAGGGGCAAATGAGCAGTTCTTC.

There are many counts of this clonotype. The library was prepared for alpha chains; this beta chain is a stray read, so its frequency means little. V gene TRBV11-2 combines with J gene TRBJ2-3; 7 bases are shared with TRBD1. Germline lookup yields CDR1 SGHAT and CDR2 FQNNGV. Unmatched junction bases numbered 4, after V lost 4 bases and J lost 0 bases. The CDR3 length is 15 residues. The CDR3 here is CASSSTGQSTDTQYF. As DNA, the CDR3 is TGTGCCAGCAGCTCTACGGGACAGAGCACAGATACGCAGTATTTT. The whole variable domain, filled in from reference TRBV11-2 and TRBJ2-3, reads EAGVAQSPRYKIIEKRQSVAFWCNPISGHATLYWYQQILGQGPKLLIQFQNNGVVDDSQLPKDRFSAERLKGVDSTLKIQPAKLEDSAVYLCASSSTGQSTDTQYFGPGTRLTVL.

Concerning this clonotype itself: This beta chain is a stray sequence in a library constructed for alpha chains; its clone size is not meaningful. For the CDR3, the DNA is TGTGCCAGCAGTCCGGGAAGGGGAATCCAAGAGACCCAGTACTTC. The encoded protein is CASSPGRGIQETQYF. The chain joins TRBV12-3 or TRBV12-4 to TRBJ2-5, with D perhaps TRBD1 or TRBD2 (5 bases each). This CDR3 has 15 amino acids. The V end lost 5 bases, the J end lost 1 base, and 14 bases lay between the germline ends.

This clonotype turned up a few times. Being off target in a library aimed at alpha chains, this beta chain has a size of little meaning. The V gene is TRBV9, the J gene TRBJ2-7; D is perhaps TRBD1 (6 bases). The CDR3 runs to 13 residues. V dropped 3 bases and J dropped 4 bases, with 11 bases sitting between them. Per germline, CDR1 SGDLS and CDR2 YYNGEE. The chain's CDR3 is CASSADQGYEQYF. Here the CDR3 DNA reads TGTGCCAGCAGCGCCGACCAGGGGTACGAGCAGTACTTC.

Many counts were recorded for this clonotype. Since it is a stray read in a library aimed at alpha chains, this beta chain has a size that is not meaningful. The chain recombines TRBV3-1 with TRBJ2-6; D is unresolved. The CDR3 loop spans 14 amino acids. From germline, CDR1 is LGHDT and CDR2 YNNKEL (reference sequence). Trimming cost V 2 bases and J 1 base, with 3 bases left between them. The CDR3 bases are TGTGCCAGCAGCCAACAGTCTGGGGCCAACGTCCTGACTTTC. It codes for CASSQQSGANVLTF.

This clonotype has ten or more counts. This beta chain is an unintended read in a library built for alpha chains; its size means little. The genes are TRBV5-4 and TRBJ2-3; 8 positions agree with TRBD2. J was trimmed by 5 bases and V by 0 bases; bases with no gene match: 23. Germline V gives CDR1 SGHNT, CDR2 YYREEE (reference sequence). This CDR3 has 21 residues. The CDR3 DNA follows: TGTGCCAGCAGCTTGGAGTCAGGGGAACTAATCTCCGGGAGGGCCAAAGATACGCAGTATTTT. Its translation: CASSLESGELISGRAKDTQYF.

At least ten counts were recorded for this clonotype. This beta chain is a stray sequence in a library constructed for alpha chains; its clone size is not meaningful. This sequence joins TRBV11-2 and TRBJ1-1, with TRBD1 matching 8 bases. There are 13 residues in the CDR3. V dropped 1 base and J dropped 11; count of bases not matched to a gene: 6. Germline V gives CDR1 SGHAT, CDR2 FQNNGV. The CDR3 DNA sequence: TGTGCCAGCAGCTTAGGTGCAGGGGGCGGCGCTTTCTTT. Protein sequence: CASSLGAGGGAFF.

The table lists this clonotype with a few counts. Being off target in a library aimed at alpha chains, this beta chain has a size of little meaning. The chain recombines TRBV18 with TRBJ2-3; no definite D call. Germline-derived CDR1 and CDR2 are KGHSH and LQKENI. The CDR3 is 16 residues long. Trimming removed 1 base at V and 0 bases at J, with 11 bases between. The CDR3: CASSPLDGTSTDTQYF. The CDR3 DNA follows: TGTGCCAGCTCACCACTCGACGGTACTAGCACAGATACGCAGTATTTT.

As regards this clonotype: This beta chain turned up in a library designed for alpha chains; as an off-target read, its abundance says little. CDR3 DNA sequence: TGCAGTGCCGACGCACCGGGACCAGGCTATGAGCAGTTCTTC. Protein: CSADAPGPGYEQFF. This rearrangement joins TRBV20-1 to TRBJ2-1; D may correspond to TRBD1 or TRBD2 (5 bases each). Trimming cost V 6 bases and J 8 bases, with 20 bases left between them. The CDR3 is 14 amino acids. Germline lookup yields CDR1 DFQATT and CDR2 SNEGSKA (reference sequence).

This clonotype appeared once. With the library built for alpha chains, this beta chain is off target and its frequency is not meaningful. Here the CDR3 DNA reads TGTGCCAGCAGTAAGGGACGGCTGAACACTGAAGCTTTCTTT. This sequence encodes CASSKGRLNTEAFF. V gene TRBV6-5 combines with J gene TRBJ1-1; D is perhaps TRBD1 (5 bases). With 5 bases removed from V and 0 bases from J, the gap between germline ends came to 10 bases. The CDR3 runs 14 residues. The germline V gene has CDR1 MNHEY and CDR2 SVGAGI.

In its sample, this clonotype ranks as medium-sized. Found in a library prepared for alpha chains, this beta chain is an off-target read, and its abundance has little meaning. This chain links TRBV28 with TRBJ2-1; D is possibly TRBD1 (5 bases). There are 12 residues in the CDR3. In germline, CDR1 is MDHEN, CDR2 SYDVKM. V was clipped by 7 bases and J by 5 bases, with 9 bases between them. In DNA form, the CDR3 reads TGTGCCAGCACTTCGACAGACAATGAGCAGTTCTTC. This translates into CASTSTDNEQFF.

This clonotype was counted at least ten times. A library made for alpha chains picked up this beta chain off target, so its size means little. The chain recombines TRBV7-6 with TRBJ2-1; 8 bases fit TRBD2. CDR3 length: 17 amino acids. Germline V gene sequence: CDR1 SGHVS, CDR2 FNYEAQ. V was clipped by 3 bases and J by 2 bases; unmatched bases: 9. The CDR3 bases are TGTGCCAGCAGCTTGGCGGGGGGAGCGGGAGCCTACAATGAGCAGTTCTTC. Protein sequence: CASSLAGGAGAYNEQFF.

This clonotype was counted many times. This beta chain is an off-target read within a library intended for alpha chains, so its frequency means little. For the CDR3, the DNA is TGTGCCAGCAGCCCCTCGGTAGCGGGGGGCGAGCAGTACTTC. Protein: CASSPSVAGGEQYF. The V call is TRBV9, the J call TRBJ2-7, with TRBD2 matching over 10 bases. Germline V gene sequence: CDR1 SGDLS, CDR2 YYNGEE. J gave up 6 bases and V 4 bases, and 7 bases lay outside the gene matches. The length of the CDR3 is 14 residues.

This clonotype was observed a handful of times. With the library built for alpha chains, this beta chain is off target and its frequency is not meaningful. The J gene is TRBJ2-1, the V gene TRBV5-1; TRBD2 might be the D (6 bases). V lost 5 bases and J lost 5, with 11 bases in between. Germline-derived CDR1 and CDR2 are SGHRS and YFSETQ. CDR3 length equals 13 residues. CDR3 loop: CASSTGLNNEQFF. The DNA of the CDR3 is TGCGCCAGCAGTACGGGACTTAACAATGAGCAGTTCTTC.

This clonotype has a count of ten or more. A library made for alpha chains picked up this beta chain off target, so its size means little. This chain connects TRBV18 to TRBJ2-4, with D tentatively TRBD2 (6 bases). V shed 3 bases and J shed 8 bases, with 11 bases lying between them. CDR1 is KGHSH, CDR2 LQKENI, per germline. CDR3 length equals 13 residues. CDR3 DNA: TGTGCCAGCTCACCGGGGACTGGGGACATTCAGTACTTC. This codes for CASSPGTGDIQYF.

This clonotype was seen repeatedly, ten times or more. Since it is a stray read in a library aimed at alpha chains, this beta chain has a size that is not meaningful. The rearrangement uses TRBV20-1 and TRBJ2-1, with 11 positions matching TRBD2. Germline loops: CDR1 DFQATT, CDR2 SNEGSKA (reference sequence). V was pared by 4 bases and J by 6 bases, with 2 bases of the junction left unmatched. The CDR3 consists of 13 residues. CDR3 in amino acids: CSATGLAVNEQFF. CDR3 nucleotide sequence: TGCAGTGCTACGGGACTAGCGGTCAATGAGCAGTTCTTC.

This clonotype was found many times. As an off-target read in a library built for alpha chains, this beta chain has a frequency of little significance. This chain joins TRBV20-1 and TRBJ2-7; 9 nucleotides align to TRBD2. The CDR3 is made up of 14 amino acids. Germline CDR1 DFQATT, CDR2 SNEGSKA (reference sequence). V shed 0 bases and J 7 bases; nucleotides not matched to a gene: 7. The CDR3 region is CSARDLGGREEQYF. CDR3 coding DNA: TGCAGTGCTAGAGATCTCGGCGGGAGGGAAGAGCAGTACTTC.

The sample holds many counts of this clonotype. The library was designed around alpha chains, so this beta chain is a stray read whose abundance carries little weight. The gene calls are TRBV24-1 and TRBJ1-5; D gene unclear. This CDR3 comprises 12 residues. The germline V gene encodes CDR1 KGHDR and CDR2 SFDVKD. V lost 5 bases to trimming and J lost 5 bases, with 6 bases between them. As DNA, the CDR3 is TGTGCCACCAGTGCGGCTGATCAGCCCCAGCATTTT. Translated: CATSAADQPQHF.